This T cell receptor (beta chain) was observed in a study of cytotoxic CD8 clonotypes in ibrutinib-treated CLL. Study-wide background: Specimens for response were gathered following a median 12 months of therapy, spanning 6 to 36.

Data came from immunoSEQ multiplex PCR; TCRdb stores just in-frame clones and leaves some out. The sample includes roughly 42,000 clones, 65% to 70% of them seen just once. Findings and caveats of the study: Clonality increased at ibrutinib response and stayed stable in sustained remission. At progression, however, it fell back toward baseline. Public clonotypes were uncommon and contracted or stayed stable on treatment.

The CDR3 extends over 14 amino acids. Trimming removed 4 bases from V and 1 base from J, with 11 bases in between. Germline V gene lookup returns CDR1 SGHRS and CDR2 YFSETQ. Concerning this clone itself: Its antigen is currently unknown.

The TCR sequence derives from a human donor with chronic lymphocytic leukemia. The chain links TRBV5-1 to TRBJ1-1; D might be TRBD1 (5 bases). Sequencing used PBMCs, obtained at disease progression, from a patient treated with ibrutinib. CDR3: CASSMGDGNTEAFF. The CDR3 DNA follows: TGCGCCAGCAGCATGGGGGACGGGAACACTGAAGCTTTCTTT.